Shown below are 9 T cell receptor beta chains from a single sample sequenced in a study of cytomegalovirus exposure and HLA in healthy donors. PCR amplification relied on 60 Vbeta primers (plus 13 Jbeta primers). This table comes from immunoSEQ multiplex PCR, and its TCRdb copy is limited to in-frame clones, with some not included. The sample records some 140,000 clones, roughly 80% being singletons. The sequenced material came from PBMCs. All receptors derive from a woman in her 50s in good health and CMV-seropositive.

The chain has TRBV19 and TRBJ1-3, with a tentative D call TRBD1 (6 bases). In germline, CDR1 is LNHDA, CDR2 SQIVND (reference sequence). The V end lost 6 bases, the J end lost 0 bases, and 12 bases lay between the germline ends. The CDR3 covers 15 residues. CDR3 coding DNA: TGTGCCAGTAGCATACAGGGCCTCTCTGGAAACACCATATATTTT. It translates to CASSIQGLSGNTIYF.

This chain connects TRBV19 to TRBJ2-7; D possibly corresponds to TRBD1 (5 bases). The V and J ends lost 6 bases and 9 bases respectively, with 21 bases between them. The CDR3 consists of 14 residues. Germline V gene data show CDR1 as LNHDA and CDR2 as SQIVND (reference sequence). The DNA for the CDR3 is TGTGCCAGTAGCCCAGACCAGGGTAACCCCGGGCAGTACTTC. Its protein product is CASSPDQGNPGQYF.

The chain links TRBV11-1 to TRBJ1-2; 8 nucleotides align to TRBD1. CDR1 SGHAT and CDR2 FQDESV come from the germline V gene (reference sequence). CDR3 length equals 17 residues. Trimming took 5 bases from V and 3 from J; bases not matched to a gene: 14. CDR3 in DNA: TGTGCCAGCAGCACACAGGGGGGATTCCTCTCAGACTATGGCTACACCTTC. It codes for CASSTQGGFLSDYGYTF. The full variable domain, completed using reference TRBV11-1 and TRBJ1-2, is EAEVAQSPRYKITEKSQAVAFWCDPISGHATLYWYRQILGQGPELLVQFQDESVVDDSQLPKDRFSAERLKGVDSTLKIQPAELGDSAMYLCASSTQGGFLSDYGYTFGSGTRLTVV.

This clone appeared a single time. This rearrangement joins TRBV6-5 to TRBJ1-5, with a tentative D call TRBD1 (5 bases). Trimming cost V 2 bases and J 6 bases, with 14 bases left between them. CDR3 length equals 15 residues. Germline lookup yields CDR1 MNHEY and CDR2 SVGAGI. CDR3 sequence reads: CASSYVAGEGQPQHF. DNA for the CDR3: TGTGCCAGCAGTTACGTGGCGGGGGAAGGTCAGCCCCAGCATTTT.

Here the CDR3 reads CAISGTAQGSPLHF. CDR3 coding DNA: TGTGCCATCAGTGGGACAGCCCAGGGGTCACCCCTCCACTTT. V usage is TRBV10-3 and J usage is TRBJ1-6; D perhaps matches TRBD1 (6 bases). In germline, CDR1 is ENHRY, CDR2 SYGVKD. The CDR3 runs 14 residues. The V gene lost 4 bases and the J gene lost 10 bases, with 14 bases spanning the gap.

The genes are TRBV29-1 and TRBJ2-3, with D unresolved. Germline assignment: CDR1 SQVTM and CDR2 ANQGSEA. The CDR3 is 15 residues long. V was clipped by 2 bases and J by 6 bases, with 18 bases between them. CDR3 loop: CSVERRQSHADTQYF. CDR3 DNA: TGCAGCGTTGAACGTCGTCAGTCCCATGCCGATACGCAGTATTTT.

The CDR3 reads CASSRWGLNTEAFF. The CDR3 nucleotides read TGTGCCAGCAGCAGGTGGGGGCTGAACACTGAAGCTTTCTTT. The chain employs TRBV2 and TRBJ1-1, with D maybe TRBD1 (6 bases). Looked up from germline, CDR1 is SNHLY and CDR2 is FYNNEI. The CDR3 has 14 residues. The germline V and J ends were trimmed by 6 bases and 0 bases, with 11 bases remaining between them.

The genes are TRBV9 and TRBJ2-6; D is ambiguous. The CDR3 contains 15 residues. Germline V lookup: CDR1 SGDLS, CDR2 YYNGEE. The germline V and J ends were trimmed by 4 bases and 2 bases, with 10 bases remaining between them. CDR3 amino acids: CASSLRRTGANVLTF. The CDR3 DNA sequence: TGTGCCAGCAGCCTACGCAGGACTGGGGCCAACGTCCTGACTTTC.

The chain links TRBV7-9 to TRBJ1-1; 7 nucleotides match TRBD1. The V gene's germline CDR1 is SEHNR and CDR2 FQNEAQ (reference sequence). With 5 bases clipped from V and 5 bases from J, the junction kept 14 bases outside the gene matches. The CDR3 has 16 residues. CDR3 loop: CASSPSGDRVWTEAFF. CDR3 coding DNA: TGTGCCAGCAGCCCCTCGGGAGACAGGGTTTGGACTGAAGCTTTCTTT. Together with reference TRBV7-9 and TRBJ1-1, the CDR3 gives the full variable domain: DTGVSQNPRHKITKRGQNVTFRCDPISEHNRLYWYRQTLGQGPEFLTYFQNEAQLEKSRLLSDRFSAERPKGSFSTLEIQRTEQGDSAMYLCASSPSGDRVWTEAFFGQGTRLTVV.